This TCR beta chain was sequenced in a study of CD8+ T cells in alopecia areata (dated by TCRdb to 2016 to 2018). General notes on the study: The treated patients, all with moderate-to-severe alopecia areata, were enrolled in an open-label pilot trial of oral tofacitinib given at 5 to 10 mg twice daily. Patients received tofacitinib for 6 to 18 months and were then followed off drug for 6 months to check for delayed response and recurrence. High-throughput TCRbeta sequencing was used to examine T cell clonal expansion in alopecia areata in both the C3H/HeJ mouse model and human patients. In humans, TCRbeta sequencing was performed on scalp tissue and on sorted CD4+ and CD8+ peripheral blood T cells from healthy controls and from patients with patchy or totalis/universalis alopecia areata. Biopsies were taken from tofacitinib-treated patients at baseline and at 4 and 24 weeks of treatment, and a later scalp biopsy was taken in several of the tofacitinib-treated patients. Clonality in the scalp was compared among normal scalp (n=4), patchy alopecia areata scalp (n=8), and alopecia totalis/universalis scalp (n=8). RNA was extracted with the PAXgene miRNA kit for fixed scalp, the miRNeasy kit for PBMCs, and the RNeasy kit for mouse skin. immunoSEQ multiplex PCR using 35 Vbeta forward primers and 13 Jbeta reverse primers was used to amplify TCRbeta CDR3 regions.

Study-wide findings and limitations: Compared with normal scalp, lesional scalp, particularly in alopecia totalis/universalis, had higher clonality and more expanded CD8+ clones, which suggests antigenic drive. Scalp TCR repertoire analysis is complicated because resident alphabeta T cells in normal human skin are also sequenced, whereas mouse skin is dominated by gammadelta T cells. Compared with mice, TCR sequences shared between patients were less clear, possibly partly because of HLA diversity across the patient population.

This clone was found many times. Its antigen is currently not known. It has no much larger one-base neighbor in the sample; base qualities were not kept. Relative to germline, V is missing 3 bases and J is missing 8 bases, with 8 bases of the junction outside any gene match. The germline V gene (reference sequence) sets CDR1 to SGHNT and CDR2 to YYREEE. The CDR3 contains 14 residues, cysteine and phenylalanine counted. Solely the CDR3 DNA is kept, with 42 bases framed from the first base. The time point label, read with the paper, signifies: baseline before oral tofacitinib. Peripheral blood and lesional scalp punch biopsies were obtained from patients with alopecia areata. After PBMCs were isolated by density centrifugation and stained for CD3, CD4 and CD8, a FACSAria was used to sort CD4+ and CD8+ T cells. Libraries were built with the immunoSEQ multiplex PCR assay. RNA was extracted from all samples and reverse transcribed into cDNA as template for TCR sequencing. SuperScript III was used for first-strand cDNA synthesis, primed with a 2:1 mix of oligo-dT and random hexamers. A synthetic immune receptor repertoire was used to assess amplification bias, and residual bias was removed computationally. From the authors' description of their analysis: Raw reads were preprocessed to remove errors, and CDR3 was defined according to IMGT conventions as the region from the conserved cysteine to phenylalanine. Clonality was computed by normalizing Shannon entropy by log2 of the number of productive unique TCRs and subtracting the result from 1. Whether scalp clones were CD4 or CD8 was inferred by matching scalp TCRbeta sequences against CD4 and CD8 repertoires sorted from blood. TCRdb provides this immuneACCESS table in a form limited to in-frame rearrangements. Some clones are lacking; in checked studies, under half of them reflect an unresolved V gene, and why the rest are absent is not known. V, J and clone size are those of that table, while D and trimming were read from the DNA. The sample table contains around 140,000 clones; only one count was recorded for about 47% of them. The ten largest clones add up to about 1% of the sample.

The clonotype comes from a human donor with alopecia areata. The chain links TRBV5-4 with TRBJ2-1; TRBD2 agrees with 7 junctional bases. Sequenced here: CD4+ T cells sorted from blood, sampled at week 0. For the CDR3, the sequence is CASSSRGGHHEQFF. The DNA is as follows: TGTGCCAGCAGCTCCCGGGGAGGGCACCATGAGCAGTTCTTC.